The clone carrying this TCR beta chain came up a few times. The antigen is undetermined. This sample was taken from a study of OX40 agonist ivuxolimab in advanced cancers. Study in general: Of the participants, under 50% had some prior anti-PD-1, anti-PD-L1 or anti-CTLA-4 therapy, which was allowed.

Study-wide findings and caveats: Expanded clones were, on average, more numerous in CD8+ T cells than in CD4+.

Method: immunoSEQ multiplex PCR; TCRdb's copy keeps in-frame clones and lacks some. The data contain about 10,000 clones, over 65% of them singletons. This CDR3 has 14 residues. V lost 8 bases and J lost 10; bases outside the gene matches: 11. The germline V gene has CDR1 PRHDT and CDR2 FYEKMQ (reference sequence). Systemic immunosuppression or autoimmune disease history was grounds to exclude patients. The chain is built from TRBV13 and TRBJ2-1; 10 bases agree with TRBD2. The source was CD4+ or CD8+ T cells sorted from blood, collected in a trial of the OX40 agonist ivuxolimab. This sequence originates from an adult with an advanced solid tumor such as melanoma, head and neck, liver or kidney cancer. CDR3 sequence: CASSGVAGGLEQFF. In nucleotides, the CDR3 is TGTGCCAGCTCAGGAGTAGCGGGAGGCCTAGAGCAGTTCTTC.